Each of the 9 T cell receptor beta chains below was sequenced from the same sample in a study of blood T cell repertoires in COVID-19. Sequencing was performed with immunoSEQ multiplex PCR; in TCRdb, only in-frame clones are kept and a portion is missing. The sample has some 150,000 clones, roughly four fifths seen once. The sample was peripheral blood. These receptors all come from a woman aged 55-69 years with acute or convalescent COVID-19.

This chain connects TRBV7-9 to TRBJ2-3, with 10 nucleotides matching TRBD2. The CDR3 is 15 residues long. CDR1 and CDR2 from the germline V gene are SEHNR and FQNEAQ (reference sequence). J lost 1 base, V lost 4 bases, and 2 bases had no gene match. CDR3 sequence reads: CASSSGTSGTDTQYF. In nucleotides, the CDR3 is TGTGCCAGCAGCTCCGGGACTAGCGGCACAGATACGCAGTATTTT.

This clone has only a few counts. This chain links TRBV5-1 with TRBJ2-5, with TRBD2 matching over 7 bases. Germline CDR1 SGHRS, CDR2 YFSETQ. This CDR3 spans 13 amino acids. V was clipped by 4 bases and J by 2 bases; unmatched bases: 2. CDR3 residues: CASSPGGQETQYF. In DNA, the CDR3 is TGCGCCAGCAGCCCGGGGGGACAAGAGACCCAGTACTTC.

The chain recombines TRBV4-1 with TRBJ1-2; D gene unclear. CDR3 length: 12 residues. Germline V gene lookup returns CDR1 MGHRA and CDR2 YSYEKL. The germline V and J ends were trimmed by 1 base and 8 bases, with 8 bases remaining between them. This CDR3 is CASSQAREGYTF. The CDR3 DNA sequence: TGCGCCAGCAGCCAAGCTAGGGAGGGCTACACCTTC.

The chain has TRBV21-1 and TRBJ1-1; the tabulated D call, TRBD1, remains unverified against the DNA. TRBV21-1 has pseudogene status. This CDR3 contains 12 residues. CDR3 DNA sequence: TGTGCCAGCAGCAAATTGAGGGGGCAAGCTTTCTTT. Protein product: CASSKLRGQAFF.

The chain couples TRBV10-2 to TRBJ1-5; 10 bases align to TRBD1. In germline, CDR1 is WSHSY, CDR2 SAAADI. The CDR3 is 20 residues long. With 2 bases clipped from V and 0 bases from J, the junction kept 13 bases outside the gene matches. CDR3 sequence: CASSEPRDRGLSNSNQPQHF. CDR3 DNA sequence: TGCGCCAGCAGTGAGCCCCGGGACAGGGGACTTTCGAATAGCAATCAGCCCCAGCATTTT.

The rearrangement links TRBV7-2 to TRBJ2-7; D uncertain. The CDR3 has 15 amino acids. V was cut by 4 bases and J by 0 bases, with 13 bases left in between. Germline assignment: CDR1 SGHTA and CDR2 FQGNSA. Written as DNA, the CDR3 is TGTGCCAGCAGCTCCCCGCAGCGCCTCTCCTACGAGCAGTACTTC. It yields the protein CASSSPQRLSYEQYF.

This clone was found a few times. The chain is built from TRBV7-2 and TRBJ2-5; TRBD1 might be the D (6 bases). Germline loops: CDR1 SGHTA, CDR2 FQGNSA. The CDR3 extends over 15 amino acids. V gave up 0 bases and J gave up 3 bases, with 11 bases separating them. The CDR3 region is CASSLAGTTKETQYF. DNA of the CDR3: TGTGCCAGCAGCTTAGCCGGGACAACTAAAGAGACCCAGTACTTC.

About this clone: Other DNA sequences in this specimen translate into the identical CDR3. The chain is built from TRBV18 and TRBJ1-3; TRBD1 aligns across 12 bases. The CDR3 contains 16 residues. V dropped 3 bases and J dropped 2; count of bases not matched to a gene: 2. Germline assignment: CDR1 KGHSH and CDR2 LQKENI. Here the CDR3 DNA reads TGTGCCAGCTCACCGGGACAGGGGGCAGCTGGAAACACCATATATTTT. Its protein product is CASSPGQGAAGNTIYF.

The CDR3 DNA sequence: TGCGCCAGCAGCTTTAGTGGCGGGATCACTGAAGCTTTCTTT. The encoded protein is CASSFSGGITEAFF. This sequence joins TRBV5-1 and TRBJ1-1, with D unresolved. V lost 2 bases, J lost 4 bases, and 12 bases lay in between. The CDR3 has 14 amino acids. Germline CDR1 SGHRS, CDR2 YFSETQ.